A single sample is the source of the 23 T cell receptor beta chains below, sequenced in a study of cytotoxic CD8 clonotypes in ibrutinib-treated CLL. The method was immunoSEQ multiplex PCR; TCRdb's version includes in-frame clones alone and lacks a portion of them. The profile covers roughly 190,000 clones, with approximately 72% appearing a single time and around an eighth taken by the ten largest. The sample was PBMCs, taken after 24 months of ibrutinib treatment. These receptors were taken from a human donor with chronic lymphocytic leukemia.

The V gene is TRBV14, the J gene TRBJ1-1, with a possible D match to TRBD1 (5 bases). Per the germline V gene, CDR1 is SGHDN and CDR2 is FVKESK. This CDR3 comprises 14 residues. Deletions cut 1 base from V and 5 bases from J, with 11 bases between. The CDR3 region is CASSQVWGWTEAFF. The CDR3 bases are TGTGCCAGCAGCCAAGTTTGGGGGTGGACTGAAGCTTTCTTT.

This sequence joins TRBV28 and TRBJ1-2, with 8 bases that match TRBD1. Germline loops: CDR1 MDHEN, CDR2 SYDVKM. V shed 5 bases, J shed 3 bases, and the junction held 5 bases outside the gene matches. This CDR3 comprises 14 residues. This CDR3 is CASSPGGLHYGYTF. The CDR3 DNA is TGTGCCAGCAGTCCAGGGGGCCTTCACTATGGCTACACCTTC.

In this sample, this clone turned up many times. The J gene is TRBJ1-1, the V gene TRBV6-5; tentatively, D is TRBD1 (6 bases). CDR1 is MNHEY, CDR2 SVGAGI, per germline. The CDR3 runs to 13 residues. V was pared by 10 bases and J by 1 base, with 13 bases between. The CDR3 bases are TGTGCCACCGGGAGGGGGGAGAACACTGAAGCTTTCTTT. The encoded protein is CATGRGENTEAFF.

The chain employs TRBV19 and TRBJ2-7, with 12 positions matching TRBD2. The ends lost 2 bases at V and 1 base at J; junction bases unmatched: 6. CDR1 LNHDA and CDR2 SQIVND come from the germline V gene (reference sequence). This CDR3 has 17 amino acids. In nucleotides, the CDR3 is TGTGCCAGTAGTATAAGTGGACTAGCGGGAAGTTCCTACGAGCAGTACTTC. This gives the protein CASSISGLAGSSYEQYF.

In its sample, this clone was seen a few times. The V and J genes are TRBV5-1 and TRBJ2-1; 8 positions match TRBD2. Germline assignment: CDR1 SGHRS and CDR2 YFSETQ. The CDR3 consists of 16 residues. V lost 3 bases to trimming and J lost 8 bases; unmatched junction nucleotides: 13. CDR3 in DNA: TGCGCCAGCAGCTCCCTCTTCACGGGAGGGCCTTATGAGCAGTTCTTC. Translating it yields CASSSLFTGGPYEQFF. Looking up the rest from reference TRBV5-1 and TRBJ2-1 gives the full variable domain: KAGVTQTPRYLIKTRGQQVTLSCSPISGHRSVSWYQQTPGQGLQFLFEYFSETQRNKGNFPGRFSGRQFSNSRSEMNVSTLELGDSALYLCASSSLFTGGPYEQFFGPGTRLTVL.

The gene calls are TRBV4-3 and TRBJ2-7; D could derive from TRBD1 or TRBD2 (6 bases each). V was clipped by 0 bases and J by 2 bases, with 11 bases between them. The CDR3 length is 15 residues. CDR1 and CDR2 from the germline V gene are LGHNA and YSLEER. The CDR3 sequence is CASSQDRGAPYEQYF. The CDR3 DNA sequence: TGCGCCAGCAGCCAAGATAGGGGGGCCCCCTACGAGCAGTACTTC.

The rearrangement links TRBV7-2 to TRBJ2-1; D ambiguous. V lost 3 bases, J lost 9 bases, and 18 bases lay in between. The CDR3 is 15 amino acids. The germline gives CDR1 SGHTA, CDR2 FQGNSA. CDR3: CASSLGAHYLTEQFF. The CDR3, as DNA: TGTGCCAGCAGCTTGGGTGCGCACTACCTCACTGAGCAGTTCTTC.

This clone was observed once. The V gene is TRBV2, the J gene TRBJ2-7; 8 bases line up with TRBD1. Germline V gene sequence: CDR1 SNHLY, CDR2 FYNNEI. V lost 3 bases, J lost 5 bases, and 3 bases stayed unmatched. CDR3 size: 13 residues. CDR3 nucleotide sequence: TGTGCCAGCAGTGAGCGGACAGGGAACGAGCAGTACTTC. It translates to CASSERTGNEQYF.

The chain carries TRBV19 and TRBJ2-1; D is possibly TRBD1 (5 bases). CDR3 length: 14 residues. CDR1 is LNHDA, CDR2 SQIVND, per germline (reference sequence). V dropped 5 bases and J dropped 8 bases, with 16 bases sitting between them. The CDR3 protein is CASSSGFGQYEQFF. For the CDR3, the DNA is TGTGCCAGTAGTTCAGGGTTCGGGCAGTATGAGCAGTTCTTC.

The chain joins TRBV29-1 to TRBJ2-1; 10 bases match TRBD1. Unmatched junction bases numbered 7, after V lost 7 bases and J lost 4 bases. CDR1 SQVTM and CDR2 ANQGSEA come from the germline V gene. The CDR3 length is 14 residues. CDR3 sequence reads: CSGKRDRGYNEQFF. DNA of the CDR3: TGCAGCGGCAAACGGGACAGGGGATACAATGAGCAGTTCTTC.

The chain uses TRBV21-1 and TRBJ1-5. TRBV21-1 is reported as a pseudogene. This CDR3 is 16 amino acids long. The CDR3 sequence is CASSEGGNRRNQPQHF. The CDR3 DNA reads TGTGCCAGCAGCGAAGGGGGGAATCGACGCAATCAGCCCCAGCATTTT.

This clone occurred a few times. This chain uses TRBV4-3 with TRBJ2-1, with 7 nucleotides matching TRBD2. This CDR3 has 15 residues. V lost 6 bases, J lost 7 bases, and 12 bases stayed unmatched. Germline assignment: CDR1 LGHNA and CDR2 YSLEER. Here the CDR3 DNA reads TGCGCCAGCAGTGCCCAGGAGGGAGGGAAGAATGAGCAGTTCTTC. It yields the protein CASSAQEGGKNEQFF.

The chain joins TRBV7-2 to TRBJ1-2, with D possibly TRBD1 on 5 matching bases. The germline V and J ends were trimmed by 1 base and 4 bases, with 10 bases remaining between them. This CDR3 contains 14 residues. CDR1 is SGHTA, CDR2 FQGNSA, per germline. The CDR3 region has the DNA TGTGCCAGCAGCTTAGGCAGGGTGAGCTATGGCTACACCTTC. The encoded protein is CASSLGRVSYGYTF.

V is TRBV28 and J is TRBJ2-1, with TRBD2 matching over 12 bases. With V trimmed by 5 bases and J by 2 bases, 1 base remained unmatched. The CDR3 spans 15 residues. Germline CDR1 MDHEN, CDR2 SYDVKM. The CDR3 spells CASSRLAGAYNEQFF. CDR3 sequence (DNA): TGTGCCAGCAGTCGACTAGCGGGAGCCTACAATGAGCAGTTCTTC.

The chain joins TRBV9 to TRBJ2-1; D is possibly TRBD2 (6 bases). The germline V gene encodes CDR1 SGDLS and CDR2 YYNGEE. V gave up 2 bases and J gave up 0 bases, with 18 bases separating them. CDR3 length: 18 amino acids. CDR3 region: CASSVIPVGGTSYNEQFF. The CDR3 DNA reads TGTGCCAGCAGCGTGATCCCCGTGGGAGGAACCTCCTACAATGAGCAGTTCTTC.

CDR3 region: CSRYAGETQYF. CDR3 in DNA: TGCAGTCGTTACGCGGGGGAGACCCAGTACTTC. The J gene is TRBJ2-5, the V gene TRBV20-1, with D perhaps TRBD2 (6 bases). Per the germline V gene, CDR1 is DFQATT and CDR2 is SNEGSKA (reference sequence). This CDR3 is built from 11 residues. Trimming cost V 8 bases and J 5 bases, with 12 bases left between them.

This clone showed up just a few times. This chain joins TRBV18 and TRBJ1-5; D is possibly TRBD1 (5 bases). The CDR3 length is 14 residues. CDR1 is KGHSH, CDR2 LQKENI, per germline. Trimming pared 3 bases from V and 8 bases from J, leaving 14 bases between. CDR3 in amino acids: CASSPNGGSEPQHF. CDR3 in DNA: TGTGCCAGCTCACCCAATGGGGGATCCGAGCCCCAGCATTTT.

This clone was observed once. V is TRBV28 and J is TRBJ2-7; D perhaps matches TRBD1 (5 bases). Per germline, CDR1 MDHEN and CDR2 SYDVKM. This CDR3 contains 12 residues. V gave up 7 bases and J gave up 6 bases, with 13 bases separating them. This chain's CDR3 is CASKAGFREQYF. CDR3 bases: TGTGCCAGCAAGGCAGGGTTCCGCGAGCAGTACTTC.

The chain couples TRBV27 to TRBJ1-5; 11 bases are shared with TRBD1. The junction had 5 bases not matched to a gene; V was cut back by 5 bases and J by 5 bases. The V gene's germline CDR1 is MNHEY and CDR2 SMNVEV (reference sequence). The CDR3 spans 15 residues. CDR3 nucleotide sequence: TGTGCCAGCAGTCCCCGGACAGGGGGCGATCAGCCCCAGCATTTT. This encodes CASSPRTGGDQPQHF.

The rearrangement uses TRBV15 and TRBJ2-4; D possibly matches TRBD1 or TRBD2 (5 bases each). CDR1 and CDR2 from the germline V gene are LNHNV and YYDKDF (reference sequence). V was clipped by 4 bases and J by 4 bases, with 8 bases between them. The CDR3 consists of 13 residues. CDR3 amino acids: CATSKGEKNIQYF. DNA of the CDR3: TGTGCCACCAGCAAAGGGGAGAAAAACATTCAGTACTTC.

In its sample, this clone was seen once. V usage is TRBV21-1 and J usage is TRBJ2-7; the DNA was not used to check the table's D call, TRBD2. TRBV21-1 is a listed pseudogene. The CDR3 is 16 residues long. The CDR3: CASSKVVRGWSYEQYF. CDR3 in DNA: TGTGCCAGCAGCAAAGTCGTACGGGGGTGGTCCTACGAGCAGTACTTC.

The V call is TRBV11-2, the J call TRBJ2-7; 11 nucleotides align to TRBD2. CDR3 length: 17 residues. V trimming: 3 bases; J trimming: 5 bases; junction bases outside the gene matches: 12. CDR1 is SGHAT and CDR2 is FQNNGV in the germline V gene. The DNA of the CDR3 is TGTGCCAGCAGCTTGGCCCTAGGGCTAGCGGGAGGCCACGAGCAGTACTTC. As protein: CASSLALGLAGGHEQYF.

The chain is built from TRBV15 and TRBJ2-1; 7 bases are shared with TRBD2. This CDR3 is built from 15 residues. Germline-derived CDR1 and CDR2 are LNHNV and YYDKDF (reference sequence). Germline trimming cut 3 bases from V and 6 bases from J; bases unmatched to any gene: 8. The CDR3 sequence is CATSRRPAGVNEQFF. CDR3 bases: TGTGCCACCAGCAGGCGGCCGGCGGGGGTCAATGAGCAGTTCTTC.